This paragraph covers one T cell receptor (beta chain) sequence. Between the trimmed V and J ends, which lost 4 bases and 2 bases, there was a span of 21 bases. The germline V gene encodes CDR1 MNHEY and CDR2 SMNVEV (reference sequence). The CDR3 loop spans 17 amino acids. Authors' processing steps: Nucleated cell counts were estimated from reference gene primer amplification. Clones were read by immunoSEQ multiplex PCR, and TCRdb kept only the in-frame ones, dropping some. The V and J calls and clone size come from that table; D and trimming were worked out from the DNA. The repertoire holds more than 65,000 clones, with 82% as singletons. This record comes from a study of blood T cell repertoires in COVID-19. At the level of the study: Spain, Italy and the United States supplied samples that represented acute and convalescent COVID-19. PBMCs, B-cell-depleted T cells, or T cells were the source of the cDNA or gDNA that made up the material.

This chain links TRBV27 with TRBJ2-7; no clear D gene. This TCR was recovered from a human donor in a cohort sampled during active COVID-19. The sample was peripheral blood. The CDR3 sequence: CASSSLAGLSTPYEQYF. The DNA of the CDR3 is TGTGCCAGCAGTTCCCTGGCTGGGCTATCTACCCCCTACGAGCAGTACTTC.